The 10 T cell receptor beta chains in this list originate from one sample, sequenced in a study of shared clonotypes between healthy human individuals. Assay: immunoSEQ multiplex PCR; the TCRdb copy retains only in-frame clones and omits some. This sample yields over 700,000 clones, of which approximately 77% are seen a single time; more than 1.5% belongs to the top ten. Sequenced: memory CD4+ T cells sorted from blood. Subset given: CD45RA-negative fraction. These receptor sequences come from a woman aged 25 to 39 in good health.

The genes are TRBV28 and TRBJ2-3, with 8 bases matching TRBD1. The CDR3 has 14 amino acids. J was trimmed by 2 bases and V by 8 bases; bases with no gene match: 6. Germline values: CDR1 MDHEN, CDR2 SYDVKM. CDR3 residues: CASRTGGITDTQYF. The DNA of the CDR3 is TGTGCCAGCCGCACAGGGGGGATCACAGATACGCAGTATTTT. Using reference TRBV28 and TRBJ2-3 for the parts outside the CDR3, the full variable domain is DVKVTQSSRYLVKRTGEKVFLECVQDMDHENMFWYRQDPGLGLRLIYFSYDVKMKEKGDIPEGYSVSREKKERFSLILESASTNQTSMYLCASRTGGITDTQYFGPGTRLTVL.

The rearrangement joins TRBV5-1 to TRBJ1-3; 8 bases are a match to TRBD1. The CDR3 spans 13 residues. Per the germline V gene, CDR1 is SGHRS and CDR2 is YFSETQ. Trimming at V came to 4 bases and at J to 4 bases, leaving 1 base not matched to a gene. The CDR3, as DNA: TGCGCCAGCAGCGGACAGGGAGGAAACACCATATATTTT. This encodes CASSGQGGNTIYF.

This clone was recorded only once. Additional DNA sequences in this sample encode the identical CDR3. The chain is built from TRBV5-1 and TRBJ2-1; 11 positions match TRBD1. Germline-derived CDR1 and CDR2 are SGHRS and YFSETQ. There are 15 residues in the CDR3. The trim removed 3 bases at V and 4 bases at J, leaving 3 bases unmatched. The CDR3 region is CASSSGQGAYNEQFF. CDR3 in DNA: TGCGCCAGCAGCTCTGGACAGGGGGCGTACAATGAGCAGTTCTTC.

The chain recombines TRBV10-2 with TRBJ2-1; the D gene is possibly TRBD1 (6 bases). The CDR3 sequence is 16 residues long. The V gene lost 3 bases and the J gene lost 9 bases, with 21 bases spanning the gap. Germline loops: CDR1 WSHSY, CDR2 SAAADI. The CDR3 loop is CASSEGGVSGGTEQFF. The DNA for the CDR3 is TGCGCCAGCAGTGAAGGGGGAGTCAGCGGTGGTACTGAGCAGTTCTTC.

This chain uses TRBV28 with TRBJ2-7; a possible D gene is TRBD2 (7 bases). V was pared by 3 bases and J by 7 bases, with 19 bases between. This CDR3 comprises 15 residues. Germline assignment: CDR1 MDHEN and CDR2 SYDVKM. The CDR3 region is CASSLGGALAVEQYF. In DNA, the CDR3 is TGTGCCAGCAGTTTGGGGGGGGCCCTAGCAGTTGAGCAGTACTTC. The variable domain in full, completed from reference TRBV28 and TRBJ2-7, reads DVKVTQSSRYLVKRTGEKVFLECVQDMDHENMFWYRQDPGLGLRLIYFSYDVKMKEKGDIPEGYSVSREKKERFSLILESASTNQTSMYLCASSLGGALAVEQYFGPGTRLTVT.

The chain carries TRBV14 and TRBJ2-7; maybe TRBD2 (6 bases). The CDR3 totals 15 residues. CDR1 is SGHDN, CDR2 FVKESK, per germline. The germline V and J ends were trimmed by 1 base and 3 bases, with 13 bases remaining between them. The CDR3 sequence is CASSQGLGWGYEQYF. CDR3 bases: TGTGCCAGCAGCCAAGGACTAGGGTGGGGCTACGAGCAGTACTTC.

The chain combines TRBV19 with TRBJ2-7; D perhaps matches TRBD1 (5 bases). Trimming took off 3 bases at V and 7 bases at J, with 13 bases between the two ends. Germline assignment: CDR1 LNHDA and CDR2 SQIVND (reference sequence). The CDR3 has 13 amino acids. The CDR3 DNA follows: TGTGCCAGTAGTATTTGGCAGGGTGGGGAGCAGTACTTC. It translates to CASSIWQGGEQYF.

The gene calls are TRBV6-6 and TRBJ2-3; D possibly corresponds to TRBD2 (7 bases). Trimming took off 9 bases at V and 11 bases at J, with 18 bases between the two ends. The CDR3 has 12 residues. Germline V gene sequence: CDR1 MNHNY, CDR2 SVGAGI (reference sequence). CDR3 nucleotides: TGTGCCAGTGGGGGGGCAGGGGTAGGGCAGTATTTT. Protein product: CASGGAGVGQYF.

The J gene is TRBJ2-1, the V gene TRBV7-3; 8 bases match TRBD2. V was pared by 3 bases and J by 8 bases, with 3 bases of the junction left unmatched. The CDR3 runs to 13 residues. The germline V gene has CDR1 SGHTA and CDR2 FQGTGA. The CDR3 coding sequence is TGTGCCAGCAGCTTGACTAGCGTTCATGAGCAGTTCTTC. Translation gives CASSLTSVHEQFF.

The J gene is TRBJ1-3, the V gene TRBV6-4; tentatively, D is TRBD1 (5 bases). Trimming took off 9 bases at V and 3 bases at J, with 21 bases between the two ends. The CDR3 is made up of 16 amino acids. Germline V lookup: CDR1 MRHNA, CDR2 SNTAGT. The CDR3 nucleotides read TGTGCCAGTGAGTTGCCAGGGACGTACTATGGAAACACCATATATTTT. Its protein is CASELPGTYYGNTIYF.